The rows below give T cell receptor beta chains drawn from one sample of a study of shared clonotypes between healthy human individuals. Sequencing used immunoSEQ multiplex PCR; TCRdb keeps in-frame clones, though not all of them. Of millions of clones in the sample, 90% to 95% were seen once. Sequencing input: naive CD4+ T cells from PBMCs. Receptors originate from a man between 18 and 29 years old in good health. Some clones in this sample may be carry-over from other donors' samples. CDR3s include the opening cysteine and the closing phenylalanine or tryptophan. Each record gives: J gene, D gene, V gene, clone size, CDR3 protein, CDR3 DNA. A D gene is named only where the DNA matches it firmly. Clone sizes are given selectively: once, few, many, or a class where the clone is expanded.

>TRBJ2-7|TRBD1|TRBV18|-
CASSPWTGSYEQYF
TGTGCCAGCTCACCGTGGACAGGATCCTACGAGCAGTACTTC
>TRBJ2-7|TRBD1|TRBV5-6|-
CASSLGGQGFYEQYF
TGTGCCAGCAGCTTGGGGGGACAGGGATTCTACGAGCAGTACTTC
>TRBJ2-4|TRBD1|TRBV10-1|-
CARGRTGGTEGAKNIQYF
TGCGCCAGGGGAAGGACAGGGGGCACAGAAGGAGCCAAAAACATTCAGTACTTC
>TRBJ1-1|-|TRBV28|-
CASRVQGRPNTEAFF
TGTGCCAGCAGGGTTCAGGGGCGGCCGAACACTGAAGCTTTCTTT
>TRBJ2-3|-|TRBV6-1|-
CASSEVVGGRGADTQYF
TGTGCCAGCAGTGAAGTTGTGGGGGGGCGCGGGGCAGATACGCAGTATTTT
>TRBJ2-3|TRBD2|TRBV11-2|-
CASSLSLAGGPVGVDTQYF
TGTGCCAGCAGCTTAAGTCTAGCGGGAGGGCCGGTCGGAGTAGATACGCAGTATTTT
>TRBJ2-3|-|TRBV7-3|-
CASSLRLDDTQYF
TGTGCCAGCAGCCTACGCCTGGACGATACGCAGTATTTT
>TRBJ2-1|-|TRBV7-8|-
CASSIDQVGHEGEQFF
TGTGCCAGCAGCATCGACCAAGTTGGGCACGAGGGTGAGCAGTTCTTC
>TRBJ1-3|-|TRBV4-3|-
CASSQDRTAGNTIYF
TGCGCCAGCAGCCAAGACAGGACAGCTGGAAACACCATATATTTT
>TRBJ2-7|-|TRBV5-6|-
CASSLGGFRYEQYF
TGTGCCAGCAGCTTGGGAGGATTTCGGTACGAGCAGTACTTC
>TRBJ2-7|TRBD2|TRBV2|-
CASTTGGVDGEQYF
TGTGCCAGCACCACGGGGGGGGTGGATGGCGAGCAGTACTTC
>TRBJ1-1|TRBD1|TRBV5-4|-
CASSSTGTETEAFF
TGTGCCAGCAGTTCGACCGGGACAGAAACTGAAGCTTTCTTT
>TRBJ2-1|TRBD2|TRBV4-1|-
CASSQDSLAGFSYNEQFF
TGCGCCAGCAGCCAAGATTCGTTAGCGGGATTCTCCTACAATGAGCAGTTCTTC
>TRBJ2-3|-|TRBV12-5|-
CASGSPPADTQYF
TGTGCTAGTGGTTCCCCCCCGGCAGATACGCAGTATTTT
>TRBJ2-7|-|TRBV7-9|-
CASSLRGPYEQYF
TGTGCCAGCAGCTTACGGGGTCCCTACGAGCAGTACTTC
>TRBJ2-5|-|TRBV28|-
CASSPPTGPRETQYF
TGTGCCAGCAGTCCCCCGACAGGCCCCAGGGAGACCCAGTACTTC
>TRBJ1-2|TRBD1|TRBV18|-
CASSLRQGAPIDYGYTF
TGTGCCAGCTCACTCCGACAGGGGGCCCCAATCGACTATGGCTACACCTTC
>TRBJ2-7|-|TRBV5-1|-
CASSPGGGGSYEQYF
TGCGCCAGCAGCCCAGGAGGAGGGGGCTCCTACGAGCAGTACTTC
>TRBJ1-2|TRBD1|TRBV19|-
CASSPTGANYGYTF
TGTGCCAGTAGCCCGACAGGGGCCAACTATGGCTACACCTTC
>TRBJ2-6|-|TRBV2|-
CASTQNSGANVLTF
TGTGCCAGCACCCAGAACTCTGGGGCCAACGTCCTGACTTTC
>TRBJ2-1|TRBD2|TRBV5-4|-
CASSLGTSSYNEQFF
TGTGCCAGCAGCCTCGGGACTAGCTCCTACAATGAGCAGTTCTTC
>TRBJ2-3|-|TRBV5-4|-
CASSGVLAAEGTDTQYF
TGTGCCAGCAGCGGAGTGTTAGCGGCGGAGGGCACAGATACGCAGTATTTT
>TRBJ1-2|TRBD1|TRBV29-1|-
CSVGGQGAQVTF
TGCAGCGTTGGGGGACAGGGGGCTCAGGTCACCTTC
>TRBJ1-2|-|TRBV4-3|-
CASSQVSMGNYTF
TGCGCCAGCAGCCAAGTTTCTATGGGTAACTACACCTTC
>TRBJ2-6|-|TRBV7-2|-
CASSLRSGPGANVLTF
TGTGCCAGCAGCTTAAGGTCGGGTCCTGGGGCCAACGTCCTGACTTTC
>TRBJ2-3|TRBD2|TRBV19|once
CASSSTGLLTDTQYF
TGTGCCAGTAGTTCCACGGGACTACTCACAGATACGCAGTATTTT
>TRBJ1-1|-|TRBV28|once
CASTRARMNTEAFF
TGTGCCAGCACTAGGGCTCGGATGAACACTGAAGCTTTCTTT
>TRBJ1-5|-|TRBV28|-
CASFPRSKGNQPQHF
TGTGCCAGCTTCCCCCGCAGTAAGGGCAATCAGCCCCAGCATTTT